This T cell receptor beta chain emerged from a study of breast tumors, draining lymph nodes, adjacent tissues. This clonotype was recorded many times. What it binds is unknown. Trimming took 1 base from V and 5 from J, leaving 12 bases between them. The CDR3 is 13 residues long. Germline CDR1 reads DFQATT; CDR2 reads SNEGSKA (reference sequence). TCRdb passed the multiplex PCR reads through MiXCR, listing each CDR3 protein once. The sample yields 100,000 to 150,000 distinct CDR3 sequences, approximately 20% seen once. Overall study findings and caveats: Tumors had less TCR diversity than lymph nodes, more than nontumor tissue. Findings are consistent with lymph node origin and intratumoral expansion of most tumor T cells. Tumor and nontumor repertoires were significantly more similar in luminal-like than in basal-like breast cancer.

The lymph nodes were axillary draining lymph nodes from breast cancer patients. V and J are TRBV20-1 and TRBJ2-7; D remains unclear. What was sequenced was axillary lymph node tissue. This TCR was sampled from a female donor with breast cancer. Some clones in this sample may be carry-over from other donors' samples. CDR3 amino acids: CSARGRRTDEQYF. The CDR3 bases are TGCAGTGCTAGAGGAAGAAGAACCGACGAGCAGTACTTC.